This TCR beta chain was recorded in a study of blood T cell repertoires in COVID-19 (dated by TCRdb to 2019 to 2021). Study-level background: Samples covering the acute and convalescent phases of COVID-19 were provided by collaborators in the United States, Italy and Spain. The prospective study material was composed of cDNA or gDNA derived from T cells, B-cell-depleted T cells, or PBMCs. Subjects who had been exposed to COVID-19, were actively infected with it, or had recovered from it provided the deeply sampled blood TCRbeta repertoires that made up the dataset. The repertoires were released in a freely available public database meant as a resource for research on the immune response to SARS-CoV-2. Samples were obtained from the ongoing ImmuneRACE study (first 160 participants) and from 950 to 1,500 subjects provided by 6 global collaborators. Nearly every sample came with metadata listing a de-identified subject ID, COVID-19 status, age in years and sex. Where available, HLA class I and class II types were taken from metadata supplied by the sample provider and were not determined by assay-based typing.

Each collaborating institution followed its own protocols to collect whole blood in K2EDTA tubes. For TCRbeta analysis, collaborator samples were shipped as frozen whole blood, as isolated PBMCs, or as DNA extracted from either sample type. Study-wide findings and limitations: The amount of clinical and demographic metadata varied by source and participant and was provided uncurated.

Turning to this clone: The antigen this receptor binds is unknown. There are no base qualities to consult, and no much larger clone falls within one base.

From the cysteine through the phenylalanine, the CDR3 covers 14 amino acids. Only the CDR3 DNA is retained, 42 bases long and in frame from the first base. The germline V gene gives CDR1 as ENHRY and CDR2 as SYGVKD. Between the V and J ends, shortened by 4 bases and 7 bases respectively, the junction contains 14 bases. TCRbeta CDR3 regions were amplified from genomic DNA using the immunoSEQ Assay, a bias-controlled multiplex PCR. Concerning the study's data processing: The number of nucleated cells in each sample was estimated by amplification of reference gene primers within the assay. To quantify the absolute abundance of each unique TCRbeta CDR3 rearrangement, sequence reads were collapsed and filtered. For each sample, productive Simpson clonality was calculated as the square root of Simpson's diversity index across productive rearrangements. In its TCRdb copy, this immuneACCESS table keeps in-frame sequences only and misses some clones. Where compared with another copy, unresolved V genes explain less than half of these, and the others have no known cause. Clone size and V and J calls were adopted from that table, with D and trimming inferred from the DNA. The sample table contains 100,000 or so clones; only one count was recorded for 65% to 90% of them. The ten largest clones capture 4% to 5% of the sample.

This sequence was found in a middle-aged man with acute or convalescent COVID-19. The chain links TRBV10-3 with TRBJ1-5; matching of 5 bases hints at TRBD1 as the D gene. The material sequenced was peripheral blood. The DNA sequence is given as TGTGCCATCAGTGCGGGCACGGGGGAACAGCCCCAGCATTTT. Translated, it gives CAISAGTGEQPQHF.